This T cell receptor beta chain appears in the sequencing data of a study of a mutant IDH1 vaccine in newly diagnosed glioma. Across the whole study: Once 4-6 weeks had passed after radiotherapy alone, vaccination started, or it started with temozolomide cycles. Patients arrived already treated with radiotherapy, temozolomide, or both, most having had both.

Repertoires were generated with immunoSEQ multiplex PCR, while TCRdb's copy carries only in-frame clones and drops some. The sample yields tens of thousands of clones, approximately 80% seen once. Described time point: week 11, during vaccination. A single vaccine dose contained 300 ug of mutant IDH1 20-mer peptide, and topical imiquimod was used with it. Points on this clone: Its cognate antigen is unknown.

Study-wide points: Shifts in the top peripheral T cell clonotypes seemed unrelated to pseudoprogression. Of all patients, 93.3% showed vaccine-induced immune responses.

Source: PBMCs, taken from a glioma patient whose treatment included an IDH1 peptide vaccine. The source is a man in his fifties with glioma.

CDR3 sequence: CASSLPRGTISYEQYF. CDR3 sequence (DNA): TGTGCCAGCAGCCTCCCCCGCGGTACCATATCCTACGAGCAGTACTTC. V gene TRBV5-6 combines with J gene TRBJ2-7; D remains ambiguous. The CDR3 loop spans 16 amino acids. Trimming took 4 bases from V and 1 from J, leaving 18 bases between them. Germline assignment: CDR1 SGHDT and CDR2 YYEEEE.